This section outlines one T cell receptor beta chain sequence together with its context. Some clones are missing from TCRdb's copy, which holds only in-frame ones; the method was immunoSEQ multiplex PCR. The sample yields roughly 120,000 clones, less than 95% seen once. This sample is part of a study of control samples from healthy donors and cancer patients. This TCR derives from a man under 40 in good health. Sample: blood.

The CDR3 reads CASSLAQGNTYNEQFF. In DNA form, the CDR3 reads TGTGCCAGCAGCTTAGCGCAAGGGAACACCTACAATGAGCAGTTCTTC. This chain joins TRBV7-2 and TRBJ2-1; D is undetermined. Germline lookup yields CDR1 SGHTA and CDR2 FQGNSA. Trimming removed 0 bases from V and 2 bases from J, with 11 bases in between. There are 16 residues in the CDR3.